This entry concerns a single TCR beta chain. Its antigen is not identified. One end of the junction does not line up with germline, which may come from a read error. This sample is part of a study of glioma-infiltrating T cells. Points from the study as a whole: Gliomas, especially low-grade, showed above-expected tissue-blood divergence; non-neoplastic patients showed below. Only very few CDR3 sequences appeared in both tissue and blood.

The iRepertoire nested amplicon-rescue multiplex PCR amplified TCR alpha and beta CDR3s from RNA. One-step reverse transcription and amplification started from around 100-400 ng of tissue mRNA or PBMC total RNA. TCRdb re-derived calls from the multiplex PCR reads in MiXCR, one entry per CDR3 protein. Seen here are around 100,000 distinct CDR3 sequences, 25% to 30% observed once, and the top ten hold around 40%. Germline CDR1 and CDR2: MNHNS and SASEGT. This CDR3 comprises 16 residues. The chain employs TRBV6-1 and TRBJ1-1, with D maybe TRBD1 (5 bases). The sample consisted of glioma tissue, nonneoplastic brain tissue, or PBMCs (not recorded which). This TCR was recovered from a human donor with low-grade glioma or glioblastoma, undergoing nonglioma brain surgery, or in good health (not recorded which). The CDR3 loop reads CASSQGGRSTNTGAFF. Here the CDR3 DNA reads TGTGCCAGCAGTCAGGGCGGACGTTCGACGAACACTGGAGCTTTCTTT.